This T cell receptor (beta chain) stems from a study of OX40 agonist ivuxolimab in advanced cancers. Across the study: The dose-escalation group included hepatocellular carcinoma, melanoma, renal cell carcinoma and head and neck cancer. Prior anti-PD-1, anti-PD-L1 or anti-CTLA-4 therapy did not bar entry, and about 40% had some.

The CDR3 runs 15 residues. Germline V CDR1 and CDR2: LNHDA, SQIVND (reference sequence). Trimming removed 4 bases from V and 3 bases from J, with 16 bases in between. Generated by immunoSEQ multiplex PCR, the TCRdb table keeps only in-frame clones and is missing some. The sample has fewer than 20,000 clones; about 84% are singletons. This sample comprised CD4+ or CD8+ T cells sorted from blood, obtained in a trial of the OX40 agonist ivuxolimab. V gene TRBV19 combines with J gene TRBJ2-7; tentative D call: TRBD1 (5 bases). The TCR was taken from an adult with an advanced solid tumor such as melanoma, head and neck, liver or kidney cancer. The CDR3 nucleotides read TGTGCCAGTAGTAGGCTCCCAGGGTCACACTACGAGCAGTACTTC. It specifies CASSRLPGSHYEQYF.